Shown below are 6 T cell receptor beta chains from a single sample sequenced in a study of blood T cell repertoires in COVID-19. Data came from immunoSEQ multiplex PCR; TCRdb stores just in-frame clones and leaves some out. The table lists over 110,000 clones, over 80% of them singletons. Sequenced sample: peripheral blood. The receptor set was obtained from a woman aged 50 to 60 with acute or convalescent COVID-19.

The rearrangement uses TRBV3-1 (or the pseudogene TRBV3-2) and TRBJ2-3; 10 nucleotides agree with TRBD2. The CDR3 has 18 residues. CDR1 is LGHDT and CDR2 is YNNKEL in the germline V gene (reference sequence). V trimming: 3 bases; J trimming: 1 base; junction bases outside the gene matches: 10. CDR3 coding DNA: TGTGCCAGCAGCCACCCGGCTAGCGGGAGTATTGGCACAGATACGCAGTATTTT. Encoded protein: CASSHPASGSIGTDTQYF.

CDR3 nucleotide sequence: TGTGCCAGCAGCGTGGCTAGCGGTTCAGATACGCAGTATTTT. It codes for CASSVASGSDTQYF. J is TRBJ2-3 and V is TRBV9, with 7 nucleotides matching TRBD2. The CDR3 extends over 14 amino acids. Trimming took 2 bases from V and 4 from J; bases not matched to a gene: 4. Germline lookup yields CDR1 SGDLS and CDR2 YYNGEE.

This chain links TRBV29-1 with TRBJ2-1, with D perhaps TRBD2 (6 bases). V gave up 7 bases and J gave up 9 bases, with 16 bases separating them. CDR3 length equals 12 residues. Germline loops: CDR1 SQVTM, CDR2 ANQGSEA. The CDR3 DNA sequence: TGCAGCGCCGGCCTTCGGGGGAGTGAGCAGTTCTTC. It translates to CSAGLRGSEQFF.

V is TRBV7-9 and J is TRBJ1-2, with 7 bases matching TRBD1. The CDR3 loop spans 14 amino acids. CDR1 and CDR2 from the germline V gene are SEHNR and FQNEAQ (reference sequence). The junction had 7 bases not matched to a gene; V was cut back by 5 bases and J by 4 bases. The CDR3 is CASSPGQALYGYTF. CDR3 in DNA: TGTGCCAGCAGCCCCGGACAGGCCCTCTATGGCTACACCTTC.

J is TRBJ1-5 and V is TRBV6-1; tentative D call: TRBD1 (6 bases). The CDR3 loop spans 18 amino acids. With 3 bases removed from V and 5 bases from J, the gap between germline ends came to 23 bases. CDR1 is MNHNS, CDR2 SASEGT, per germline. The CDR3 loop reads CASSERLPGQKSHQPQHF. CDR3 DNA sequence: TGTGCCAGCAGTGAGAGACTCCCTGGACAGAAAAGCCATCAGCCCCAGCATTTT.

This rearrangement joins TRBV5-1 to TRBJ2-1, with 7 bases fitting TRBD2. CDR3 size: 16 residues. CDR1 SGHRS and CDR2 YFSETQ come from the germline V gene. V lost 0 bases, J lost 0 bases, and 3 bases stayed unmatched. The DNA for the CDR3 is TGCGCCAGCAGCTTGGAAGGCGGGAGCTCCTACAATGAGCAGTTCTTC. This sequence encodes CASSLEGGSSYNEQFF.